The rows below give T cell receptor beta chains drawn from one sample of a study of OX40 agonist ivuxolimab in advanced cancers. Clones were read by immunoSEQ multiplex PCR, and TCRdb kept only the in-frame ones, dropping some. The repertoire holds approximately 82,000 clones, with approximately 85% as singletons. Specimen: CD4+ or CD8+ T cells sorted from blood, collected in a trial of the OX40 agonist ivuxolimab. Receptor source: an adult with an advanced solid tumor such as melanoma, head and neck, liver or kidney cancer. CDR3s include the opening cysteine and the closing phenylalanine or tryptophan. The order of the fields is J gene, D gene, clone size, V gene, CDR3 DNA, CDR3 protein. The D gene is left open where the match is weak. Not all rows give a size; the values are once, few, many and, for expanded clones, a class.

>TRBJ1-3|TRBD1|NA|TRBV18
TGTGCCAGCTCACCCGGGACAGGCGCCGGGATCGTAGGAAACACCATATATTTT
CASSPGTGAGIVGNTIYF
>TRBJ1-2|NA|NA|TRBV7-2
TGTGCCAGCAGCTTAGGGGGCTATGGCTACACCTTC
CASSLGGYGYTF
>TRBJ2-1|TRBD1|NA|TRBV18
TGTGCCAGCTCAAGCCGGGACAGGGGTGGCAATGAGCAGTTCTTC
CASSSRDRGGNEQFF
>TRBJ1-5|NA|few|TRBV9
TGTGCCAGCAGCGGAATCAATCAGCCCCAGCATTTT
CASSGINQPQHF
>TRBJ2-6|NA|once|TRBV2
TGTGCCAGCGGAACCGGGATCACCAACGTCCTGACTTTC
CASGTGITNVLTF
>TRBJ1-1|NA|NA|TRBV5-1
TGCGCCAGCAGCTTGGATGGTGCCCACACTGAAGCTTTCTTT
CASSLDGAHTEAFF
>TRBJ1-5|TRBD1|NA|TRBV5-5
TGTGCCAGCAGTCTGTGGGGTGGGACAGTAATTAGCAATCAGCCCCAGCATTTT
CASSLWGGTVISNQPQHF
>TRBJ1-1|NA|NA|TRBV19
TGTGCCAGTAGTATGGACACAGTTTTGAACACTGAAGCTTTCTTT
CASSMDTVLNTEAFF
>TRBJ2-7|NA|NA|TRBV5-5
TGTGCCAGCATCGAAGGCTGGGGCACTAACTCCTACGAGCAGTACTTC
CASIEGWGTNSYEQYF
>TRBJ1-2|TRBD1|NA|TRBV28
TGTGCCAGCAGTTTAGGGGCCAGGGGGATCGGCTACACCTTC
CASSLGARGIGYTF
>TRBJ1-1|TRBD1|NA|TRBV5-1
TGCGCCAGCAGCTTGAAGGCTCCCGGGGGACAGGGCCACACTGAAGCTTTCTTT
CASSLKAPGGQGHTEAFF
>TRBJ1-2|TRBD1|NA|TRBV19
TGTGCCAGTGGAGATACAGGGGGCGCGGGTGGCTACACCTTC
CASGDTGGAGGYTF
>TRBJ2-5|NA|once|TRBV29-1
TGCAGCGTTGATCTCAGGGCGGGGACCCAGTACTTC
CSVDLRAGTQYF
>TRBJ1-2|NA|NA|TRBV6-5
TGTGCCAGCAGTTACTCGTACCTGGGTAGGGGCTACACCTTC
CASSYSYLGRGYTF
>TRBJ2-7|NA|NA|TRBV4-3
TGCGCCAGCAGCCAAGGTCACGGGGATCGTTCCTACGAGCAGTACTTC
CASSQGHGDRSYEQYF
>TRBJ1-4|NA|NA|TRBV5-1
TGCGCCAGCAAAACCGGGGCTCAGAGTGAAAAACTGTTTTTT
CASKTGAQSEKLFF
>TRBJ2-5|TRBD2|NA|TRBV2
TGTGCCAGCAGTCCGCGGACTAGCGGGGGGGAGACCCAGTACTTC
CASSPRTSGGETQYF
>TRBJ1-5|TRBD1|NA|TRBV6-6
TGTGCCAGCCCAAGGACAGGAGATCAGCCCCAGCATTTT
CASPRTGDQPQHF
>TRBJ1-1|NA|once|TRBV6-1
TGTGCCAGCAGCATACGGACTGGGAACACTGAAGCTTTCTTT
CASSIRTGNTEAFF
>TRBJ1-3|TRBD1|NA|TRBV7-9
TGTGCCAGCAGCCCCCGGACAGGGAGGTCATTAAACACCATATATTTT
CASSPRTGRSLNTIYF
>TRBJ2-5|TRBD2|NA|TRBV7-7
TGTGCTAGCAGCTTTTCAAGGGGAGGGGAGACCCAGTACTTC
CASSFSRGGETQYF
>TRBJ2-7|NA|once|TRBV7-9
TGTGCCAGCAGGACAGTGAGGACCTCTAGAAGACCGGACGAGCAGTACTTC
CASRTVRTSRRPDEQYF
>TRBJ2-7|TRBD1|NA|TRBV5-6
TGTGCCAGCAGCTTTACGCTTCGACAGGGGAATTACGAGCAGTACTTC
CASSFTLRQGNYEQYF
>TRBJ2-3|NA|NA|TRBV19
TGTGCCAGTAGTATAGCCGGCGGCACGGGCACAGATACGCAGTATTTT
CASSIAGGTGTDTQYF
>TRBJ1-5|NA|NA|TRBV4-1
TGCGCCAGCACCGCCGGGGTGAGCGGGTATAGCAATCAGCCCCAGCATTTT
CASTAGVSGYSNQPQHF
>TRBJ2-2|TRBD1|NA|TRBV7-7
TGTGCTAGCAGCTTACAGGGGAAGGACACCGGGGAGCTGTTTTTT
CASSLQGKDTGELFF
>TRBJ1-5|TRBD1|NA|TRBV28
TGTGCCAGCGAAACACAGGGGCAGCCCCAGCATTTT
CASETQGQPQHF
>TRBJ1-3|NA|NA|TRBV19
TGTGCCAGTACCCTACGCATCTCTGGAAACACCATATATTTT
CASTLRISGNTIYF
>TRBJ1-1|TRBD1|many|TRBV27
TGTGCCAGCAGTCCAAGAGGACAGGGTCAATTCTACACTGAAGCTTTCTTT
CASSPRGQGQFYTEAFF
>TRBJ2-5|NA|once|TRBV5-8
TGTGCCAGCAGCTCCCTTCTAGTAGTAGGGCAGGAGACCCAGTACTTC
CASSSLLVVGQETQYF
>TRBJ2-5|NA|NA|TRBV5-1
TGCGCCAGCAGCTTGGGGCGGGCGATAGCGGAAGAGACCCAGTACTTC
CASSLGRAIAEETQYF
>TRBJ2-5|NA|NA|TRBV19
TGTGCCAGTAGTCAGGGGTCCCCGGGAGAGACCCAGTACTTC
CASSQGSPGETQYF
>TRBJ2-5|NA|NA|TRBV7-9
TGTGCCAGCAGCTTCAATCAGGGGTGGGAGACCCAGTACTTC
CASSFNQGWETQYF
>TRBJ1-2|TRBD1|NA|TRBV7-2
TGTGCCAGCAGCAGACAAGGACAGGGGAACTATGGCTACACCTTC
CASSRQGQGNYGYTF
>TRBJ2-2|NA|NA|TRBV5-1
TGCGCCAGCAGCTTGTTACAGGGCGCTACCGGGGAGCTGTTTTTT
CASSLLQGATGELFF
>TRBJ1-5|TRBD1|NA|TRBV6-4
TGTGCCAGCAGTGACTGTTACGACAGGGGAAGATGCCAGCCCCAGCATTTT
CASSDCYDRGRCQPQHF
>TRBJ2-1|NA|NA|TRBV4-1
TGCGCCAGCAGCCAAGATAGTTTATCGGGGAGCTCCTACAATGAGCAGTTCTTC
CASSQDSLSGSSYNEQFF
>TRBJ1-3|NA|NA|TRBV14
TGTGCCAGCAGCCAAGTCCGCGGCCCTGGAAACACCATATATTTT
CASSQVRGPGNTIYF
>TRBJ1-1|TRBD1|NA|TRBV7-9
TGTGCCAGCAGACAATCCGGGACAGGGTTTTTGAACACTGAAGCTTTCTTT
CASRQSGTGFLNTEAFF
>TRBJ2-7|TRBD1|NA|TRBV6-1
TGTGCCAGCAGTTTCCGGGACAGGGGTTACGAGCAGTACTTC
CASSFRDRGYEQYF
>TRBJ1-2|TRBD1|few|TRBV7-9
TGTGCCAGCAGCTCCCGAGACAGGGTGGTTGGCTACACCTTC
CASSSRDRVVGYTF